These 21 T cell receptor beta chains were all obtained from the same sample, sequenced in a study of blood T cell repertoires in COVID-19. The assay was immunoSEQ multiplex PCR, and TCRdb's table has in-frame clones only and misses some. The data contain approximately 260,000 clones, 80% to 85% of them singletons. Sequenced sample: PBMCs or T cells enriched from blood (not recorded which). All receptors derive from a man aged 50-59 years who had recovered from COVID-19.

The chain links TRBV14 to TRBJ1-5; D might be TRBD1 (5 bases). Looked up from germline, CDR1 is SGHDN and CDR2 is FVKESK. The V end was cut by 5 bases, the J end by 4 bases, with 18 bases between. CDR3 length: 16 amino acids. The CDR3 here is CASSTRGGTTNQPQHF. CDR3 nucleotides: TGTGCCAGCAGCACCCGTGGGGGGACGACAAATCAGCCCCAGCATTTT.

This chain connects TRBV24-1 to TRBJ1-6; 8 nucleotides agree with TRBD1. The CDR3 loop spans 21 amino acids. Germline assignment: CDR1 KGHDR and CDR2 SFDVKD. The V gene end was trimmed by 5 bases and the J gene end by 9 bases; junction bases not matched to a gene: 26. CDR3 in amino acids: CATSVTSSESRTGMERSPLHF. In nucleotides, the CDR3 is TGTGCCACCAGTGTAACGAGTAGTGAGTCCCGGACAGGGATGGAACGTTCACCCCTCCACTTT.

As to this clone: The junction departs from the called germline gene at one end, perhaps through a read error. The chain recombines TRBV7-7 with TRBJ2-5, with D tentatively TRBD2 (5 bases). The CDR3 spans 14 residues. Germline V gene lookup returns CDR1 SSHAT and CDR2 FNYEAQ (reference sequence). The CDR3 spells CASSPESGQETQYF. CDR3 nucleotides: TGTGCTAGCAGCCCAGAGTCGGGGCAAGAGACCCAGTACTTC.

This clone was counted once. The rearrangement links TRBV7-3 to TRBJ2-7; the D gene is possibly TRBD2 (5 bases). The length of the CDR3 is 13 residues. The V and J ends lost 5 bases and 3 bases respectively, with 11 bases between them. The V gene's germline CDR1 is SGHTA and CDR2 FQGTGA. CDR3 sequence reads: CASSPGRGYEQYF. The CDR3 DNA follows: TGTGCCAGCAGCCCGGGCCGGGGCTACGAGCAGTACTTC.

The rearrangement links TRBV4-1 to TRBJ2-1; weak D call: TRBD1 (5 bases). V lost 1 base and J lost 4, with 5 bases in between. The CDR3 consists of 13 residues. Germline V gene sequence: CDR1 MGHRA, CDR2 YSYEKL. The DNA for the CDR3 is TGCGCCAGCAGCCAAGGACAGTACAATGAGCAGTTCTTC. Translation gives CASSQGQYNEQFF.

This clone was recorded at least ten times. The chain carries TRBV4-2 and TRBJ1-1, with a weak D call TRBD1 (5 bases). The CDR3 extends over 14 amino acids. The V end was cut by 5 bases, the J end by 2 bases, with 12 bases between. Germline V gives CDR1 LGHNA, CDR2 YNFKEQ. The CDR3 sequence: CASSEVWGNTEAFF. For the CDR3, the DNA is TGTGCCAGCAGCGAAGTCTGGGGCAACACTGAAGCTTTCTTT.

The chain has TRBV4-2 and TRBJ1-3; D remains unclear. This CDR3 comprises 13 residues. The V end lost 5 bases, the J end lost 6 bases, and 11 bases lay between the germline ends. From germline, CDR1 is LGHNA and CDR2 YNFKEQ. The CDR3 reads CASSGTRENTIYF. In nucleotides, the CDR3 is TGTGCCAGCAGCGGTACCCGCGAAAACACCATATATTTT.

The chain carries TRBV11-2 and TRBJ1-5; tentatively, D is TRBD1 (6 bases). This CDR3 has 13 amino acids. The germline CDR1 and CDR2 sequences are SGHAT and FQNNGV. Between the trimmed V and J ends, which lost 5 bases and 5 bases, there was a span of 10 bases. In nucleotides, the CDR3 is TGTGCCAGCAGCCTACAGGGTTATCAGCCCCAGCATTTT. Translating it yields CASSLQGYQPQHF.

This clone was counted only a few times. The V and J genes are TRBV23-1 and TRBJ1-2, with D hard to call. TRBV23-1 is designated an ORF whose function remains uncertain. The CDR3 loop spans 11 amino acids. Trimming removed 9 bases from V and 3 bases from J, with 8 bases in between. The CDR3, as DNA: TGCGCCAGTCATCGGGACTATGGCTACACCTTC. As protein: CASHRDYGYTF.

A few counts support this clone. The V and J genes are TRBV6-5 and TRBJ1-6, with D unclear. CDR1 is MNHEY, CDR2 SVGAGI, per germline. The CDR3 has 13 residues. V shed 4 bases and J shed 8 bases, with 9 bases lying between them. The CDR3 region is CASSWKDYSPLHF. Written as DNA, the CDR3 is TGTGCCAGCAGTTGGAAGGACTATTCACCCCTCCACTTT.

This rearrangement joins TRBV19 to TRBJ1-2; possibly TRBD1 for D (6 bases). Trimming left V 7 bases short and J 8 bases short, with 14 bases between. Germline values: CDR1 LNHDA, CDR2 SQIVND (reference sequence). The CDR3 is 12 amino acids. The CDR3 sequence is CASTDRKDGYTF. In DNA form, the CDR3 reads TGTGCCAGTACCGACAGGAAGGACGGCTACACCTTC.

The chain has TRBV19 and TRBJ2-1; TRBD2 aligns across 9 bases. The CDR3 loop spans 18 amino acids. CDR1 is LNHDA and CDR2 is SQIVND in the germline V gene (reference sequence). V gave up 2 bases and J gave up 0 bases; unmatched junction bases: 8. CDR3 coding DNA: TGTGCCAGTAGTATAAAATCAGCGGGGGGCCTCTCCTACAATGAGCAGTTCTTC. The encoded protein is CASSIKSAGGLSYNEQFF.

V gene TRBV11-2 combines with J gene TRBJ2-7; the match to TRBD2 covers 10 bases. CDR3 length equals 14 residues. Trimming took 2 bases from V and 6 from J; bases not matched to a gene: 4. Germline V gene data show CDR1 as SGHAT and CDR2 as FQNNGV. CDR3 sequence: CASSLQRGGREQYF. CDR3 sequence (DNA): TGTGCCAGCAGCTTACAGCGGGGGGGACGCGAGCAGTACTTC.

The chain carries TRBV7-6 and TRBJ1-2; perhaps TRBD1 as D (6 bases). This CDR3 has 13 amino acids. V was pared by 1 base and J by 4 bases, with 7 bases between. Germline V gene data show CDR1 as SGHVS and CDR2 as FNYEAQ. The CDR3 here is CASSLEGGYGYTF. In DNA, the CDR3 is TGTGCCAGCAGCTTAGAAGGGGGCTATGGCTACACCTTC.

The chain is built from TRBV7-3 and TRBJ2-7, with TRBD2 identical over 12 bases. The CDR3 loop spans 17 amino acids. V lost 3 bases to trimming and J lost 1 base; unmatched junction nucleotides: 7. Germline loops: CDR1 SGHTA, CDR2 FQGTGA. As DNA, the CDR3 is TGTGCCAGCAGCTTGACTAGCGGGAGTGGTCTGTCCTACGAGCAGTACTTC. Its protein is CASSLTSGSGLSYEQYF.

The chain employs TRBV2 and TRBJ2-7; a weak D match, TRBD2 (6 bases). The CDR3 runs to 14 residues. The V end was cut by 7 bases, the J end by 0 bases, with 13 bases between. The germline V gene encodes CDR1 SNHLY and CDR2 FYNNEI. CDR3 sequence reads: CASKLAASSYEQYF. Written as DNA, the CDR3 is TGTGCCAGCAAGTTAGCGGCAAGCTCCTACGAGCAGTACTTC.

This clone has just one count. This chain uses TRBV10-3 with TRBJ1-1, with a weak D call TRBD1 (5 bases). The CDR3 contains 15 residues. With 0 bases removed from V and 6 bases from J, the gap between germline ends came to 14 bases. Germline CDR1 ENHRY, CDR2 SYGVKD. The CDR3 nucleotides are TGTGCCATCAGTGAGTCGGTCAGGGATGGGCCTGAAGCTTTCTTT. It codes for CAISESVRDGPEAFF.

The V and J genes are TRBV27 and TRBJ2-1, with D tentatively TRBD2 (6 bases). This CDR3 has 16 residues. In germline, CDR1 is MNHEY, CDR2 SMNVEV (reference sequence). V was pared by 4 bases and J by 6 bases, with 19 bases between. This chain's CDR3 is CASSSYGEANPNEQFF. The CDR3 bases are TGTGCCAGCAGTTCCTACGGGGAGGCTAACCCCAATGAGCAGTTCTTC.

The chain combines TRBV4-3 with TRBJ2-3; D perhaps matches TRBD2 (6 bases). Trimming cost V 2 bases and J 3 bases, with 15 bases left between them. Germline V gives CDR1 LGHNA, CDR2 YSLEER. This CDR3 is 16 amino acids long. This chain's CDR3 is CASSQTGEVRTDTQYF. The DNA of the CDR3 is TGCGCCAGCAGCCAAACGGGAGAGGTGAGAACAGATACGCAGTATTTT.

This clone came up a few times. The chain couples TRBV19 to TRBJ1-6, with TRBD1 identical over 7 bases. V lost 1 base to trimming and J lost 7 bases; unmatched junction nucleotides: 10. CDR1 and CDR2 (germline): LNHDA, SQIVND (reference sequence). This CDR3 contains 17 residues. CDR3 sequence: CASSIVSRGRGNSPLHF. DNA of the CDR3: TGTGCCAGTAGTATAGTTAGTAGGGGGCGCGGGAATTCACCCCTCCACTTT.

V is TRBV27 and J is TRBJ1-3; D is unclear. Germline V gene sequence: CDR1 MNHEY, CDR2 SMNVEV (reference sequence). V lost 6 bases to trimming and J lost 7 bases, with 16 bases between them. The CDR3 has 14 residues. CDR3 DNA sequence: TGTGCCAGCAGGCCCCTTACTTCGTGGAACACCATATATTTT. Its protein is CASRPLTSWNTIYF.